This T cell receptor beta chain emerged from a study of T cell responses to AZD1222 COVID-19 vaccine. The CDR3 contains 15 residues. The V end lost 0 bases, the J end lost 6 bases, and 11 bases lay between the germline ends. Germline-derived CDR1 and CDR2 are SGHDN and FVKESK. A note on this clone: The antigen is not known.

The table came from immunoSEQ multiplex PCR; TCRdb's copy has only in-frame clones and leaves some out. The table has fewer than 200,000 clones, about 90% seen once; the top ten hold roughly 4.5%. Study conclusions and caveats: Every sample of the repertoires postdated the peak T cell response. Reports say nearly half of spike-specific TCRs go after unmutated variant regions. At study baseline, merely more than 5 AZD1222 recipients were seropositive.

This rearrangement joins TRBV14 to TRBJ2-2; D gene uncertain. The sequence was collected from an adult in good health. The sample in question was peripheral blood, obtained on day 0 of MenACWY control vaccination. The CDR3 DNA reads TGTGCCAGCAGCCAAGATCATACGTGGGCCGGGGAGCTGTTTTTT. Residues: CASSQDHTWAGELFF.